This T cell receptor beta chain was captured by sequencing in a study of blood T cell repertoires in COVID-19. The repertoire was sequenced with immunoSEQ multiplex PCR; TCRdb's copy has only in-frame clones and lacks some. The repertoire holds approximately 17,000 clones, with nearly 90% as singletons. The CDR3 has 18 amino acids. Between the trimmed V and J ends, which lost 4 bases and 3 bases, there was a span of 24 bases. The germline V gene has CDR1 KGHDR and CDR2 SFDVKD. The specimen was peripheral blood. The sequence came from a human donor in a cohort sampled during active COVID-19. The chain has TRBV24-1 and TRBJ2-7, with a possible D match to TRBD1 (5 bases). CDR3 sequence: CATSDTTAYWSQSYEQYF. DNA for the CDR3: TGTGCCACCAGTGACACGACAGCCTATTGGTCCCAAAGCTACGAGCAGTACTTC.